This T cell receptor beta chain comes out of a study of blood T cell repertoires in COVID-19. In the original processing: For nucleated cells, counts were estimated from reference gene primer amplification. Sequenced by immunoSEQ multiplex PCR; TCRdb stores in-frame clones only, minus some. V and J calls and clone size are as listed in that table; D and trimming were resolved from the DNA. The sample lists approximately 170,000 clones; 83% were seen once. The CDR3 contains 17 residues. Germline V CDR1 and CDR2: SGHDT, YYEEEE. The J segment lost 4 bases and the V segment lost 0 bases, leaving 11 bases of the junction unmatched.

The clonotype originates from an elderly woman with acute or convalescent COVID-19. Sequencing was performed on peripheral blood. The chain uses TRBV5-6 and TRBJ2-7, with 9 nucleotides matching TRBD1. In DNA form, the CDR3 reads TGTGCCAGCAGCTTGGCGCCAACCGGGACAGGGTTTTACGAGCAGTACTTC. Translation gives CASSLAPTGTGFYEQYF.